These T cell receptor beta chains were read from a single sample in a study of T cell repertoires in cytomegalovirus infection. Their recognized antigens are unknown. MiXCR, run by TCRdb on the reads, gives a single entry per CDR3 protein. The top ten clones hold 20% of a sample with about 340,000 distinct CDR3 sequences, about 28% of them seen once. The material was cultured PBMCs, obtained from culture after CMV antigen stimulation. These receptors came from a human donor in good health (CMV status not recorded). Some clones in this sample may be carry-over from other donors' samples. Both conserved end residues are part of each CDR3. Each record gives: J gene, clone size, D gene, V gene, CDR3 protein, CDR3 DNA. The D gene is left open where the match is weak. Not all rows give a size; the values are once, few, many and, for expanded clones, a class.

TRBJ1-2,few,.,TRBV6-1,CASKGRDGYTF,TGTGCCAGCAAAGGCAGGGATGGGTACACCTTC
TRBJ2-1,few,TRBD2,TRBV6-5,CASSPTSGVSYNEQFF,TGTGCCAGCAGCCCTACTAGCGGGGTATCCTACAATGAGCAGTTCTTC
TRBJ1-5,few,TRBD1,TRBV20-1,CSAGGGGGSSQPQHF,TGCAGTGCCGGAGGAGGAGGGGGCTCGAGTCAGCCCCAGCATTTT
TRBJ1-2,.,.,TRBV12-3/TRBV12-4,CASRTAMSNYGYTF,TGTGCCAGCAGGACAGCGATGTCTAACTATGGCTACACCTTC
TRBJ1-2,.,TRBD1,TRBV19,CASSIQRQGDYGYTF,TGTGCCAGTAGTATACAGAGACAGGGCGACTATGGCTACACCTTC
TRBJ2-7,few,TRBD1,TRBV7-2,CASSLVPSPGQYEQYF,TGTGCCAGCAGCTTAGTCCCTAGCCCGGGACAGTACGAGCAGTACTTC
TRBJ1-1,.,TRBD1,TRBV14,CASSQGHRGEAFF,TGTGCCAGCAGCCAAGGCCACAGGGGTGAAGCTTTCTTT
TRBJ2-1,.,.,TRBV15,CATSRSGDEQFF,TGTGCCACCAGCAGATCGGGAGATGAGCAGTTCTTC
TRBJ1-2,.,TRBD1,TRBV20-1,CSARNERDRVSYGYTF,TGCAGTGCTAGAAATGAACGGGACAGGGTATCCTATGGCTACACCTTC
TRBJ2-7,.,.,TRBV6-1,CASSEFYEQYF,TGTGCCAGCAGTGAATTCTACGAGCAGTACTTC
TRBJ1-1,.,.,TRBV18,CASSGVQILNTEAFF,TGTGCCAGCTCAGGCGTCCAAATTTTGAACACTGAAGCTTTCTTT
TRBJ2-7,few,.,TRBV20-1,CSARDLKTSYEQYF,TGCAGTGCTAGGGACCTCAAAACCTCCTACGAGCAGTACTTC
TRBJ1-2,few,TRBD1,TRBV7-6,CASSLGPGTVKDGYTF,TGTGCCAGCAGCTTAGGCCCCGGGACAGTTAAGGATGGCTACACCTTC
TRBJ2-7,.,TRBD2,TRBV6-1,CASSLRTSGGMYEQYF,TGTGCCAGCAGTTTACGGACTAGCGGGGGGATGTACGAGCAGTACTTC
TRBJ1-2,few,.,TRBV6-6,CASSLGDVPTYGYTF,TGTGCCAGCAGTTTAGGGGACGTACCGACCTATGGCTACACCTTC
TRBJ2-4,few,TRBD2,TRBV6-1,CASSERSGGAKNIQYF,TGTGCCAGCAGTGAACGCAGCGGGGGGGCCAAAAACATTCAGTACTTC
TRBJ2-3,.,.,TRBV15,CATSRDARATSRLDTQYF,TGTGCCACCAGCAGAGACGCCCGAGCTACGTCAAGGTTAGATACGCAGTATTTT
TRBJ2-6,few,.,TRBV7-3,CASSLSGRGVRGANVLTF,TGTGCCAGCAGCTTATCCGGCAGGGGCGTTCGTGGGGCCAACGTCCTGACTTTC
TRBJ1-1,.,.,TRBV19,CASNRGDGDPEAFF,TGTGCCAGTAATCGAGGCGACGGCGACCCTGAAGCTTTCTTT
TRBJ1-2,.,.,TRBV5-6,CASSFRVSTRPGGYTF,TGTGCCAGCAGCTTCCGAGTTTCGACTAGACCTGGGGGCTACACCTTC